The TCR beta chain described here comes from a study of blood T cell repertoires in COVID-19. Sequencing used immunoSEQ multiplex PCR; TCRdb keeps in-frame clones, though not all of them. The repertoire holds approximately 260,000 clones, with around 86% as singletons. What was sequenced was PBMCs or T cells enriched from blood (not recorded which). This clonotype was sampled from a woman aged 40-49 years with acute COVID-19.

CDR3 protein: CASSYRQSYEQYF. Here the CDR3 DNA reads TGTGCCAGCAGTTACCGACAGTCCTACGAGCAGTACTTC. This chain uses TRBV6-2 or TRBV6-3 with TRBJ2-7; D possibly corresponds to TRBD1 (5 bases). V lost 2 bases, J lost 1 base, and 6 bases lay in between. In germline, CDR1 is MNHEY, CDR2 SVGEGT. The CDR3 runs 13 residues.